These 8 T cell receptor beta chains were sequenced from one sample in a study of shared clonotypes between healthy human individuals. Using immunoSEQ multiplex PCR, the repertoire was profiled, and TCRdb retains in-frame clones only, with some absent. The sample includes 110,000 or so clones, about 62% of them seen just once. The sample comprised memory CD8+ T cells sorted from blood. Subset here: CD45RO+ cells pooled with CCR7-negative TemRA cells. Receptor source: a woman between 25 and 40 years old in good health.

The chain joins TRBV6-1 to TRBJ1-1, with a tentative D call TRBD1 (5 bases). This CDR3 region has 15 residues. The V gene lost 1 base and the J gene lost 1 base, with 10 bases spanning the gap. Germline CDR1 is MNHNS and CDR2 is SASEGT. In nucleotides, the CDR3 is TGTGCCAGCAGTGAAGTCGGGGGATGGAACACTGAAGCTTTCTTT. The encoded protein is CASSEVGGWNTEAFF.

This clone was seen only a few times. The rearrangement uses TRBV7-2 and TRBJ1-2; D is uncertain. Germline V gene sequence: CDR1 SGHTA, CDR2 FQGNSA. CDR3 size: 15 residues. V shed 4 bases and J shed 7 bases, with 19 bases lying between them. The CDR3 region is CASSSLPPRLGGYTF. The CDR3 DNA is TGTGCCAGCAGCTCCCTCCCCCCCAGGTTGGGTGGCTACACCTTC. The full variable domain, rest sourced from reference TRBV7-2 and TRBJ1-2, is GAGVSQSPSNKVTEKGKDVELRCDPISGHTALYWYRQSLGQGLEFLIYFQGNSAPDKSGLPSDRFSAERTGGSVSTLTIQRTQQEDSAVYLCASSSLPPRLGGYTFGSGTRLTVV.

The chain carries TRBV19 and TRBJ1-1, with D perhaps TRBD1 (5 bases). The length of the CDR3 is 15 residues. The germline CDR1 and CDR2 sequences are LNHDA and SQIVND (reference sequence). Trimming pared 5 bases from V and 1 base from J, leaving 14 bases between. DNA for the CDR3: TGTGCCAGTAGTGCATCCGATACAGGGAACACTGAAGCTTTCTTT. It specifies CASSASDTGNTEAFF. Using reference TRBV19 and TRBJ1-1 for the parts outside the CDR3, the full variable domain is DGGITQSPKYLFRKEGQNVTLSCEQNLNHDAMYWYRQDPGQGLRLIYYSQIVNDFQKGDIAEGYSVSREKKESFPLTVTSAQKNPTAFYLCASSASDTGNTEAFFGQGTRLTVV.

The CDR3 here is CASSLLTTTNEKLFF. CDR3 nucleotide sequence: TGTGCCAGCAGCTTATTGACGACTACTAATGAAAAACTGTTTTTT. V and J are TRBV7-9 and TRBJ1-4; D remains unclear. Germline lookup yields CDR1 SEHNR and CDR2 FQNEAQ (reference sequence). V was cut by 2 bases and J by 2 bases, with 9 bases left in between. The CDR3 covers 15 residues.

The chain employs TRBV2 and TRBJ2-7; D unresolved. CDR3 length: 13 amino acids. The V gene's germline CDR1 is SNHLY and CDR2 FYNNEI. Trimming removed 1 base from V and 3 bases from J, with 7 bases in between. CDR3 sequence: CASSEGPSYEQYF. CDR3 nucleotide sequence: TGTGCCAGCAGTGAAGGGCCAAGCTACGAGCAGTACTTC.

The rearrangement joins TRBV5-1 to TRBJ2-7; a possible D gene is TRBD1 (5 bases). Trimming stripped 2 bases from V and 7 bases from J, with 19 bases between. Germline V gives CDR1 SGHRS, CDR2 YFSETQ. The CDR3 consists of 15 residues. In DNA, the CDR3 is TGCGCCAGCAGCTTAGGGGAATCCGAGATCGGGGAGCAGTACTTC. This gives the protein CASSLGESEIGEQYF.

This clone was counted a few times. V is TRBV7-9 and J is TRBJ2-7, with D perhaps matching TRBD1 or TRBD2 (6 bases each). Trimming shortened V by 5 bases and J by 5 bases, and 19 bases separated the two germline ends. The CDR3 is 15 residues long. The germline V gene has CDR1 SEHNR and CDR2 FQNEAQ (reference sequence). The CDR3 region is CASSRLWGAPHEQYF. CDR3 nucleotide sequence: TGTGCCAGCAGCCGACTGTGGGGGGCCCCCCACGAGCAGTACTTC.

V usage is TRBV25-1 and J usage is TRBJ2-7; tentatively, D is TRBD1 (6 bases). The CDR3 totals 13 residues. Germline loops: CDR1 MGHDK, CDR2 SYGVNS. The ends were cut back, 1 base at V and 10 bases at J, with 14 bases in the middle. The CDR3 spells CASSESQGKGQYF. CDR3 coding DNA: TGTGCCAGCAGTGAATCCCAGGGGAAAGGACAGTACTTC.